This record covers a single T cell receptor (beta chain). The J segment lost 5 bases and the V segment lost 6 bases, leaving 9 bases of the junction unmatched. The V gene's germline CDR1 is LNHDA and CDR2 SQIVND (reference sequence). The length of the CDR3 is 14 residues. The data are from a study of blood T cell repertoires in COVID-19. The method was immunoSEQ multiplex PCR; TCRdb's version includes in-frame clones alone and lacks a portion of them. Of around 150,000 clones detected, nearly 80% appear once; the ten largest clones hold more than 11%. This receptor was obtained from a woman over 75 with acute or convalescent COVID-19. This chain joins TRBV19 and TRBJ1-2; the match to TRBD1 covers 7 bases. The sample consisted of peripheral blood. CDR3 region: CASSTGTEYYGYTF. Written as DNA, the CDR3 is TGTGCCAGTAGCACCGGGACAGAGTATTATGGCTACACCTTC. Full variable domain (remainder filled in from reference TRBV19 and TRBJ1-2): DGGITQSPKYLFRKEGQNVTLSCEQNLNHDAMYWYRQDPGQGLRLIYYSQIVNDFQKGDIAEGYSVSREKKESFPLTVTSAQKNPTAFYLCASSTGTEYYGYTFGSGTRLTVV.